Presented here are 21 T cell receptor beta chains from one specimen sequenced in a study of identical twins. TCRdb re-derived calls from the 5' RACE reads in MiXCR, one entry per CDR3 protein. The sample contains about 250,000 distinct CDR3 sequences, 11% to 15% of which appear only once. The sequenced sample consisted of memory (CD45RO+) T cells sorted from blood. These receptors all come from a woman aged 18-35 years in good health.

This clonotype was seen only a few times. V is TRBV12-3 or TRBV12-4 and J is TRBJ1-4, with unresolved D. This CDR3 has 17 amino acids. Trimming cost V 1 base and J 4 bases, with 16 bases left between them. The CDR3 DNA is TGTGCCAGCAGTTTAGGGTGGGGTATTGGCGGTAATGAAAAACTGTTTTTT. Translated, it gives CASSLGWGIGGNEKLFF.

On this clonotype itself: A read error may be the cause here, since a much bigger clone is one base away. The CDR3 bases are TGTGCCAGCAGCTTAGCGTACGGCAACTACGAGCAGTGCTTC. It is translated as CASSLAYGNYEQCF. The chain has TRBV7-2 and TRBJ2-7; no reliable D call. This CDR3 comprises 14 residues. Germline assignment: CDR1 SGHTA and CDR2 FQGNSA.

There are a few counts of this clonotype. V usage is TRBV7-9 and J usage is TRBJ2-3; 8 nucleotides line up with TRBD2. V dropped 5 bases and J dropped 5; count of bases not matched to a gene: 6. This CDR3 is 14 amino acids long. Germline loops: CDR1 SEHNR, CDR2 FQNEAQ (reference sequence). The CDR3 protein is CASSQTSGIDTQYF. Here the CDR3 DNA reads TGTGCCAGCAGCCAAACTAGCGGTATAGATACGCAGTATTTT.

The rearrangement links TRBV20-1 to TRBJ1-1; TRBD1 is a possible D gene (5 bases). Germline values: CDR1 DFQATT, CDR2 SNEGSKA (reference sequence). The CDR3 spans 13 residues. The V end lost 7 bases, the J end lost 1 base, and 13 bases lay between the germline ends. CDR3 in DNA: TGCAGTGTCCCGAGCGGGGGGAACACTGAAGCTTTCTTT. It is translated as CSVPSGGNTEAFF.

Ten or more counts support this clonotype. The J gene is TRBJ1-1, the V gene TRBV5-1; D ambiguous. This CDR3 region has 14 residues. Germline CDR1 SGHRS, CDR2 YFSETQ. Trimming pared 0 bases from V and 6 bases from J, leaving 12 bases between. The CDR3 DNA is TGCGCCAGCAGCTTGGGCAGCCTGGACCCTGAAGCTTTCTTT. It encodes CASSLGSLDPEAFF.

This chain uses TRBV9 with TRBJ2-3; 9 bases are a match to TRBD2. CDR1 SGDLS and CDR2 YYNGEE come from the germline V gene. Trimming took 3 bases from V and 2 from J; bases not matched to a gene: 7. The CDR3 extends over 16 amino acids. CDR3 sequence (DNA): TGTGCCAGCAGCGATGCTAGCGGGGAGCTCACAGATACGCAGTATTTT. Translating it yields CASSDASGELTDTQYF.

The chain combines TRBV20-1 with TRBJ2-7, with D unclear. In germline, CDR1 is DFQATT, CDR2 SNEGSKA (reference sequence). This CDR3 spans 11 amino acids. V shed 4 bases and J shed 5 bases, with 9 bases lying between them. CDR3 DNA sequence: TGCAGTGCTACCAATCGGAACGAGCAGTACTTC. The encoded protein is CSATNRNEQYF.

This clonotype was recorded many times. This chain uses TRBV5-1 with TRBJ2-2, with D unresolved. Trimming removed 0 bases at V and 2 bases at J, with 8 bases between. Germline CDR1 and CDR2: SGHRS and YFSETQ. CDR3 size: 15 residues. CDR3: CASSLGRRNTGELFF. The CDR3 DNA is TGCGCCAGCAGCTTGGGAAGGAGAAACACCGGGGAGCTGTTTTTT.

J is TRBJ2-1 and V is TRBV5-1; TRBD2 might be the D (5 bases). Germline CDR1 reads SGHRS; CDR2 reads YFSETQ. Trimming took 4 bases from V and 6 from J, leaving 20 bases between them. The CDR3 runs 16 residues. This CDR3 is CASSGSGTLAANEQFF. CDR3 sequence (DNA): TGCGCCAGCAGCGGATCGGGAACTTTGGCCGCCAATGAGCAGTTCTTC.

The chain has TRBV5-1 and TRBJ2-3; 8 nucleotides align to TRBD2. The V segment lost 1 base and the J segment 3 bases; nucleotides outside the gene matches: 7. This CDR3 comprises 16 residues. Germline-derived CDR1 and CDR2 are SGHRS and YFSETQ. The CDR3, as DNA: TGCGCCAGCAGCTTGCCAATGGGACTAGAAACAGATACGCAGTATTTT. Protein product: CASSLPMGLETDTQYF.

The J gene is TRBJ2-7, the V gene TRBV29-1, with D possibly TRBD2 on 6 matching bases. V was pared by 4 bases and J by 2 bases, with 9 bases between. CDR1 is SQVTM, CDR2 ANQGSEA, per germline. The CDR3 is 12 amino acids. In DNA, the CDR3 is TGCAGCGTTGGCAGGGAGGCCTACGAGCAGTACTTC. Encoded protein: CSVGREAYEQYF.

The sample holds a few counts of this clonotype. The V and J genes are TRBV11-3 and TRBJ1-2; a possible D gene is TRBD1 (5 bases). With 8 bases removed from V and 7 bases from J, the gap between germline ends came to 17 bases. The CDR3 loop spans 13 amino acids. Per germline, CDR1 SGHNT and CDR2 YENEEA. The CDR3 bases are TGTGCCAGCGGCCCCGGCAGGGCTCGTGGCTACACCTTC. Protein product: CASGPGRARGYTF.

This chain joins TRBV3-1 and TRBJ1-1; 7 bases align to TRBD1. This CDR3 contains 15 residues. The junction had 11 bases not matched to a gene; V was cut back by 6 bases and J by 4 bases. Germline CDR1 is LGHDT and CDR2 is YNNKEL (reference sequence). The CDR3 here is CASRQNSGGSTEAFF. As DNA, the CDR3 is TGTGCCAGCAGGCAAAACTCAGGGGGGAGCACTGAAGCTTTCTTT.

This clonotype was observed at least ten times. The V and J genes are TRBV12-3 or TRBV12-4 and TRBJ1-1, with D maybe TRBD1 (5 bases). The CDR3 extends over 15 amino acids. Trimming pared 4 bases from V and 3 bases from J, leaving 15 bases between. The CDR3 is CASSYGGIRYTEAFF. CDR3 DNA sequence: TGTGCCAGCAGTTACGGGGGTATCCGGTACACTGAAGCTTTCTTT.

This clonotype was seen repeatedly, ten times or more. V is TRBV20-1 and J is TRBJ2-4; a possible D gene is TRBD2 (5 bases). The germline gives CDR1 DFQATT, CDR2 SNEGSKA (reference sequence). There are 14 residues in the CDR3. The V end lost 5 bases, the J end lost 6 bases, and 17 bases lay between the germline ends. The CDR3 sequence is CSALGGRELNIQYF. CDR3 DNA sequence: TGCAGTGCTCTGGGCGGTCGGGAATTAAACATTCAGTACTTC.

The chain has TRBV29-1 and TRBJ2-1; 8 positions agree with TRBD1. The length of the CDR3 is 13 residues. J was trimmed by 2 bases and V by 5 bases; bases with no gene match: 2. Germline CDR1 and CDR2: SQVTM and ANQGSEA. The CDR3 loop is CSVNRGAYNEQFF. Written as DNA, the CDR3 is TGCAGCGTTAACAGGGGGGCCTACAATGAGCAGTTCTTC.

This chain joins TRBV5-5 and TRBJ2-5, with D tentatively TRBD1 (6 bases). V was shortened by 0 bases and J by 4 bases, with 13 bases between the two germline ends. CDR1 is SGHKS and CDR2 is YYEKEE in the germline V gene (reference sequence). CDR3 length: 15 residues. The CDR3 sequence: CASSLARGDGETQYF. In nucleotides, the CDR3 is TGTGCCAGCAGCTTGGCCAGGGGTGACGGAGAGACCCAGTACTTC.

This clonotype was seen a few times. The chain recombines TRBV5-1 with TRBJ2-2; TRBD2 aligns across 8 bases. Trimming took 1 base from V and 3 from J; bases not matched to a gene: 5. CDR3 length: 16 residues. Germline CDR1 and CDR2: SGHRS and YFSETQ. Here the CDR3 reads CASSLTFGRDTGELFF. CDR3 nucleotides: TGCGCCAGCAGCTTGACTTTCGGGAGGGACACCGGGGAGCTGTTTTTT.

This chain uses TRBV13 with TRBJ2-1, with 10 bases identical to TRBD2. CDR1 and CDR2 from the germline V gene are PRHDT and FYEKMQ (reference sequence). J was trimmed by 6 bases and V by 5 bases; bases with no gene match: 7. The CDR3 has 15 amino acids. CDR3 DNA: TGTGCCAGCAGCAAATGGAGCGGGGGGGCCAATGAGCAGTTCTTC. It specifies CASSKWSGGANEQFF.

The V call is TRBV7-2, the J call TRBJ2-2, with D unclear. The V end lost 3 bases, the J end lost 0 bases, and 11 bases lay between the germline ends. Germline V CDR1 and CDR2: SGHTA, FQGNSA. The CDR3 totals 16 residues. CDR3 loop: CASSFNGPANTGELFF. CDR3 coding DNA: TGTGCCAGCAGCTTCAACGGTCCCGCGAACACCGGGGAGCTGTTTTTT.

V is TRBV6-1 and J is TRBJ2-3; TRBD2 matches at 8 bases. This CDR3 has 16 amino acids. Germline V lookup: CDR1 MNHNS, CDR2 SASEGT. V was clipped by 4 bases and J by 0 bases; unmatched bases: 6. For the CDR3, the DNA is TGTGCCAGCAGTGGACGTAGCGGGGCAAGCACAGATACGCAGTATTTT. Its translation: CASSGRSGASTDTQYF.